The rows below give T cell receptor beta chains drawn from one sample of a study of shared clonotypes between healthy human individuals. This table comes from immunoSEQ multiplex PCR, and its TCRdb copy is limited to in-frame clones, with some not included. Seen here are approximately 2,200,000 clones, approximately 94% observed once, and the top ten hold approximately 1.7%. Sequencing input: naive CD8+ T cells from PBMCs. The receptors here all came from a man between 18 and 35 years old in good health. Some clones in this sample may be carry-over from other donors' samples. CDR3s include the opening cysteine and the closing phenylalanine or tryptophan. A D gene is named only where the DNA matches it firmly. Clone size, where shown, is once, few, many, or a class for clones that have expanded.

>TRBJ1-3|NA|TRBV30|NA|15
TGTGCCTGGAGTGATAAGACAAGAGCTGGAAACACCATATATTTT
CAWSDKTRAGNTIYF
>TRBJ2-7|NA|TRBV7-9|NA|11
TGTGCCAGCAGCCCAGACTACGAGCAGTACTTC
CASSPDYEQYF
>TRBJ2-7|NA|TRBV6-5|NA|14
TGTGCCAGCAGTTACGGGGGTCCCTCCTACGAGCAGTACTTC
CASSYGGPSYEQYF
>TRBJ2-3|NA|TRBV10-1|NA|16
TGCGCCAGCAGTGAGTCGATCCATACCAGCACAGATACGCAGTATTTT
CASSESIHTSTDTQYF
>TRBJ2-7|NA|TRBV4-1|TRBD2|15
TGCGCCAGCAGCCAAAGGACTAGCAGGACCTACGAGCAGTACTTC
CASSQRTSRTYEQYF
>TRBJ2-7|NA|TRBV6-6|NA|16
TGTGCCAGCAGTTACTCCCCTCGGGTTCCCCCCTACGAGCAGTACTTC
CASSYSPRVPPYEQYF
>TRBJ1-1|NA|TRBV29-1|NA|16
TGCAGTGACGATGCGGCAGGGGCCGCCGGATGGACTGAAGCTTTCTTT
CSDDAAGAAGWTEAFF
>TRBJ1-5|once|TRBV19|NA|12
TGTGCCAGTAGTACCGATAGGGAGCCCCAGCATTTT
CASSTDREPQHF
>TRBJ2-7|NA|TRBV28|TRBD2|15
TGTGCCAGCAGCCCCCCCGGGACTAGTCCAGTCGAGCAGTACTTC
CASSPPGTSPVEQYF
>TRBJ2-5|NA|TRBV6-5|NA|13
TGTGCCAGCAGTTACTCGGAAAGGCAGACCCAGTACTTC
CASSYSERQTQYF
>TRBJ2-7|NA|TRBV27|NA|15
TGTGCCAGCAAACTGAACGGGATGGGCTCCTACGAGCAGTACTTC
CASKLNGMGSYEQYF
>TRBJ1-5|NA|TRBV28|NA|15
TGTGCCAGCAGGAGTGATATACTAGGCAATCAGCCCCAGCATTTT
CASRSDILGNQPQHF
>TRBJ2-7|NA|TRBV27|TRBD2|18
TGTGCCAGCAGTTTATCACCTTGGTCGCTAGCGGCCTCGTCCGAGCAGTACTTC
CASSLSPWSLAASSEQYF
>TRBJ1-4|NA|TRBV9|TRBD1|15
TGTGCCAGCAGTAGAACAGGGGGTTCAGTCGGGAAACTGTTTTTT
CASSRTGGSVGKLFF
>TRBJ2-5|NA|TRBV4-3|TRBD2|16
TGCGCCAGCAGCCAAACTAGCGGGAGGGCAAGAGAGACCCAGTACTTC
CASSQTSGRARETQYF
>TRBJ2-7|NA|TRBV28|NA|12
TGTGCCAGCAGCGGGACTCGTATAGAGCAGTACTTC
CASSGTRIEQYF
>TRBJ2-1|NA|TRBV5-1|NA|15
TGCGCCAGCAGCTTGGGTGCGGACTCCTACAATGAGCAGTTCTTC
CASSLGADSYNEQFF
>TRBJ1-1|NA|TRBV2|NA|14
TGTGCCAGCAGTGAACCGGAGGGCGCCACTGAAGCTTTCTTT
CASSEPEGATEAFF
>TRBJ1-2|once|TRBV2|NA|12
TGTGCCAGCAGTGACGATGGCTATGGCTACACCTTC
CASSDDGYGYTF
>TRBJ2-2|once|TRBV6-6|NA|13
TGTGCCAGCAGTTTCAGACTGGACGGGGAGCTGTTTTTT
CASSFRLDGELFF
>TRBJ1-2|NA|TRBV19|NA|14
TGTGCCAGTAGTATAGGGCCGGGAAACTATGGCTACACCTTC
CASSIGPGNYGYTF
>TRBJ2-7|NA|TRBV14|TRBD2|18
TGTGCCAGCAGCCACGGACTAGCGGGACCCGGCCCATTCTACGAGCAGTACTTC
CASSHGLAGPGPFYEQYF
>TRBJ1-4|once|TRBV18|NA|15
TGTGCCAGCTCACCAACCCGTGCAACTAATGAAAAACTGTTTTTT
CASSPTRATNEKLFF
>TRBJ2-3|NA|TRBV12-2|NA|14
TGTGCAAGTCGCTTGGGACGGAGCACAGATACGCAGTATTTT
CASRLGRSTDTQYF
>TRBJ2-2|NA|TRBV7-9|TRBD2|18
TGTGCCAGCAGCTCCGTGGGAGCGGGAGGGTCGGGACCCGGGGAGCTGTTTTTT
CASSSVGAGGSGPGELFF
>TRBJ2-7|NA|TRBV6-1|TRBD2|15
TGTGCCAGCAGTGAAATGGCGGGGGGACCCTACGAGCAGTACTTC
CASSEMAGGPYEQYF
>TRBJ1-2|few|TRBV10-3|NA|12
TGTGCCATCAGTGATCCCTCTGATGGCTACACCTTC
CAISDPSDGYTF
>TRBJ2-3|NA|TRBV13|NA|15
TGTGCCAGCAGCTTAGAGGGACCAAGCGGAGATACGCAGTATTTT
CASSLEGPSGDTQYF
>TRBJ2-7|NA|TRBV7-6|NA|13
TGTGCCAGCAGCGGGACGGAACCCTACGAGCAGTACTTC
CASSGTEPYEQYF
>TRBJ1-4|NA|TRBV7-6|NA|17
TGTGCCAGCACCAACATTACAGGTAAAGGGCCTCGTGAAAAACTGTTTTTT
CASTNITGKGPREKLFF
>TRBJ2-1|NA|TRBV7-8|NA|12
TGTGCCAGCAGCTTAGACTTGTTAGAGATGTTCTTC
CASSLDLLEMFF
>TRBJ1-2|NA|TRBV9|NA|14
TGTGCCAGCAGCGTACAGGGGATTTCCGATGGCTACACCTTC
CASSVQGISDGYTF
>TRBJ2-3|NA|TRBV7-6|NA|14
TGTGCCAGCAGCTTACGACTTAACACAGATACGCAGTATTTT
CASSLRLNTDTQYF
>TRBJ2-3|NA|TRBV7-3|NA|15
TGTGCCAGCAGCTTAGCTAAGGGGCGCACAGATACGCAGTATTTT
CASSLAKGRTDTQYF
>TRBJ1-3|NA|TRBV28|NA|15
TGTGCCAGCAGTTTTTCCCGGGACTCTGGAAACACCATATATTTT
CASSFSRDSGNTIYF
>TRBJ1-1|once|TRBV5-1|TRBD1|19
TGCGCCAGCAGCTTGATGATGGAGCAGGGGGGGATCGTGAACACTGAAGCTTTCTTT
CASSLMMEQGGIVNTEAFF
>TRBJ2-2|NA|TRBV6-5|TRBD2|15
TGTGCCAGCAGTTACTCGACTAGCGGGAGCGGGGAGCTGTTTTTT
CASSYSTSGSGELFF
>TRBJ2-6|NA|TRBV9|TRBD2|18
TGTGCCAGCAGCTTTAGGACTAGCGGGAGTTCTGGGGCCAACGTCCTGACTTTC
CASSFRTSGSSGANVLTF